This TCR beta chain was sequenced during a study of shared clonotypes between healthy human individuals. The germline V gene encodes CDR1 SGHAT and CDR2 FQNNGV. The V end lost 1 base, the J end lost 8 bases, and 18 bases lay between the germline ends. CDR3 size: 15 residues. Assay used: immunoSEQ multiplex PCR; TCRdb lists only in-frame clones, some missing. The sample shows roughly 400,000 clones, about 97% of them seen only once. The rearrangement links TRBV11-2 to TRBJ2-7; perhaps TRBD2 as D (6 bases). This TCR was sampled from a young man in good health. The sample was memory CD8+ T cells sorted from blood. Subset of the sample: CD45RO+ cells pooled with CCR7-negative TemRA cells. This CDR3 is CASSLGTSLAEQQYF. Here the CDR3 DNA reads TGTGCCAGCAGCTTAGGAACATCTTTAGCGGAACAGCAGTACTTC.